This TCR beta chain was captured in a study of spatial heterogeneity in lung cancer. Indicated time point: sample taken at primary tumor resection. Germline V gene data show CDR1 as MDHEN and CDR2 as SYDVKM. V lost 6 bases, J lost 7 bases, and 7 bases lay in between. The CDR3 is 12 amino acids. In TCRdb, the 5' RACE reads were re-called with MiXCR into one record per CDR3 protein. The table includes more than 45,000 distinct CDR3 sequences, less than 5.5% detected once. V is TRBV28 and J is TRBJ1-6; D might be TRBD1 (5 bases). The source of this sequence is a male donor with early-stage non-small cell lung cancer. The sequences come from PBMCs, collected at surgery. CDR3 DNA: TGTGCCAGCAGCGACAGAAATTCACCCCTCCACTTT. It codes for CASSDRNSPLHF.